The source of this TCR beta chain is a study of blood T cells in healthy people across ages. Through a sample-barcoded 5' primer and a J-beta primer mix, a second PCR was run for roughly 6 to 11 cycles. A single record per CDR3 protein comes from TCRdb applying MiXCR to the 5' RACE reads. The data show around 700,000 distinct CDR3 sequences, 25% seen once. Notes on the study in general: Diversity of TCR beta per million T cells declined in a roughly linear way with age.

As concerns this clonotype: Its specificity is not known.

Trimming took off 3 bases at V and 2 bases at J, with 16 bases between the two ends. Germline loops: CDR1 MNHEY, CDR2 SMNVEV (reference sequence). The CDR3 is 17 residues long. These data were also reused for a study on T cells of mothers and their children. From that paper: The study found thymic selection shapes TCR recombination output similarly in related and unrelated pairs.

The chain is built from TRBV27 and TRBJ2-2, with D perhaps matching TRBD2 (5 bases). The specimen was blood. The receptor comes from a boy aged 5 to 17 in good health. The CDR3 here is CASSFNGLLLNTGELFF. CDR3 DNA sequence: TGTGCCAGCAGTTTTAATGGACTGCTCCTTAACACCGGGGAGCTGTTTTTT.